This T cell receptor (beta chain) was recovered during a study of T-cell reconstitution after alpha-beta-depleted transplantation in children. The study's findings and limits: The study traced high day-60 TCRbeta diversity in some patients to surviving recipient T cells and thymic progenitors.

The CDR3 totals 16 residues. Germline loops: CDR1 SGHKS, CDR2 YYEKEE (reference sequence). The germline V and J ends were trimmed by 2 bases and 7 bases, with 18 bases remaining between them. Unique molecular identifiers were built into the TCRbeta library. One entry per CDR3 protein results from TCRdb running MiXCR on the PCR reads. The data contain 440,000 or so distinct CDR3 sequences, around 46% of them singletons. The table lists this clonotype with a count of one. The antigen is unknown. The source was PBMCs, collected before TCRalphabeta/CD19-depleted stem cell transplant. The chain combines TRBV5-5 with TRBJ2-2; perhaps TRBD2 as D (6 bases). The TCR sequence derives from a girl between 2 and 10 years old with aplastic anemia, due to receive a stem cell transplant. CDR3 amino acids: CASSFQVTTSGGELFF. The DNA of the CDR3 is TGTGCCAGCAGCTTCCAGGTGACGACTAGTGGCGGGGAGCTGTTTTTT. The entire variable domain, with the rest obtained from reference TRBV5-5 and TRBJ2-2, is as follows: DAGVTQSPTHLIKTRGQQVTLRCSPISGHKSVSWYQQVLGQGPQFIFQYYEKEERGRGNFPDRFSARQFPNYSSELNVNALLLGDSALYLCASSFQVTTSGGELFFGEGSRLTVL.